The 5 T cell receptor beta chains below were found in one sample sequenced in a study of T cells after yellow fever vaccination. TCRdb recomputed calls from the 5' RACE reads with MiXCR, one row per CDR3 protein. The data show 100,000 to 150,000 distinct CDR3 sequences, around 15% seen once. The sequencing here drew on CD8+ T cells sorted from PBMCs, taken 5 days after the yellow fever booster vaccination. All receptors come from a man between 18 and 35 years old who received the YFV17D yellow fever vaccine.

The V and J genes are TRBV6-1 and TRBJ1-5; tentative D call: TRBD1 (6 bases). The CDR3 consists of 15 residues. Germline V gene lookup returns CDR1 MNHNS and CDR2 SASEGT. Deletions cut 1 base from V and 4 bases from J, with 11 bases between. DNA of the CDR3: TGTGCCAGCAGTGAAGGCTGGACAGATAATCAGCCCCAGCATTTT. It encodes CASSEGWTDNQPQHF.

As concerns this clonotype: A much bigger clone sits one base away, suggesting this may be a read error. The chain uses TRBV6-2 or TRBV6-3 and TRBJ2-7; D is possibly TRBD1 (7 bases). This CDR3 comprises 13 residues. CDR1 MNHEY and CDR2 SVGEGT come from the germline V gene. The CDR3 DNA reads TGTGCCAGCAGAAAATCCAGGGGGGACGAGCGGTACGTC. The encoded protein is CASRKSRGDERYV.

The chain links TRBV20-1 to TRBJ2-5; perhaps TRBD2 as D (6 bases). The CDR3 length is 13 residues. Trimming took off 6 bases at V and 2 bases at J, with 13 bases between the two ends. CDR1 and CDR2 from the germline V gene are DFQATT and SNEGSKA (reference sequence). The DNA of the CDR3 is TGCAGTGCGTTTCGGGGGATTCAAGAGACCCAGTACTTC. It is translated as CSAFRGIQETQYF.

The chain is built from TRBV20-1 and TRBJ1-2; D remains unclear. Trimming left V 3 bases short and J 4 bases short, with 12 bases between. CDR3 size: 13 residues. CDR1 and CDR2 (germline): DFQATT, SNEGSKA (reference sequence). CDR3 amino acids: CSASIPGSYGYTF. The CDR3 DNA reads TGCAGTGCTAGTATTCCTGGATCCTATGGCTACACCTTC.

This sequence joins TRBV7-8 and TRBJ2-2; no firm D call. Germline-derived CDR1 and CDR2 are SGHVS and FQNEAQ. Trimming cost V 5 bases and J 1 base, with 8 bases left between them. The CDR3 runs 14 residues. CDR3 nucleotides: TGTGCCAGCAGCGTACTTCAGAACACCGGGGAGCTGTTTTTT. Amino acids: CASSVLQNTGELFF. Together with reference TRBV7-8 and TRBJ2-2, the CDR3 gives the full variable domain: GAGVSQSPRYKVAKRGQDVALRCDPISGHVSLFWYQQALGQGPEFLTYFQNEAQLDKSGLPSDRFFAERPEGSVSTLKIQRTQQEDSAVYLCASSVLQNTGELFFGEGSRLTVL.